This TCR beta chain was found in a study of neurological immune-mediated disorders. Study results and caveats: Clinical features showed no association with the multiple sclerosis repertoire cluster, and MRI features showed none either.

This clonotype was observed many times. Antigen unknown. V lost 4 bases and J lost 7, with 18 bases in between. This CDR3 has 14 amino acids. The germline CDR1 and CDR2 sequences are SGHRS and YFSETQ. From the 5' RACE reads, TCRdb called clonotypes with MiXCR, one entry per CDR3 protein. This sample yields over 65,000 distinct CDR3 sequences, of which roughly 2.6% are seen a single time; 0.95% to 1.3% belongs to the top ten. This TCR came from a woman aged 25 to 39 with multiple sclerosis. The sequenced material came from PBMCs. The chain recombines TRBV5-1 with TRBJ2-7, with TRBD2 as a possible D gene (6 bases). The CDR3 loop is CASSEGGVSGEQYF. The CDR3 DNA reads as TGCGCCAGCAGCGAAGGAGGGGTCTCGGGGGAGCAGTACTTC.